This record concerns one T cell receptor (beta chain) sequence. These data are taken from a study of T cell responses to AZD1222 COVID-19 vaccine. Whole-study context: Whether given at about 4 or about 12 weeks, second doses were pooled.

Per the germline V gene, CDR1 is MNHEY and CDR2 is SVGAGI. V lost 0 bases and J lost 1, with 12 bases in between. CDR3 length: 16 amino acids. Sequenced by immunoSEQ multiplex PCR; TCRdb stores in-frame clones only, minus some. This table holds approximately 100,000 clones, 85% to 90% found once. This TCR was sampled from an adult in good health. The chain carries TRBV6-5 and TRBJ1-2; D gene unclear. The starting material was peripheral blood, obtained on day 0 of AZD1222 vaccination. Written as DNA, the CDR3 is TGTGCCAGCAGTTACTCGCCGGGCGGCCTTAACTATGGCTACACCTTC. Translated: CASSYSPGGLNYGYTF.